This T cell receptor beta chain was retrieved from a study of a mutant IDH1 vaccine in newly diagnosed glioma (dated by TCRdb to about 2021). The study in broad terms: In the chemotherapy-containing groups, vaccination started alongside temozolomide cycles, whereas in patients who had radiotherapy alone it started 4-6 weeks after radiotherapy. Before enrollment, patients had received standard therapy of radiotherapy alone, temozolomide alone, or radiochemotherapy with temozolomide; most received the combination. Peripheral blood was collected at six visits: V03 (baseline), V05, V07, V10, V12 and V13. The roughly 30 treated patients were around 62% male and around 40% female, with a mean age of 40.4 years. Longitudinal TCRB deep sequencing was performed for about two dozen treated patients wherever samples were available for exploratory analyses. The week-35 safety follow-up was designated visit V12, and the week-47 end of study was designated visit V13. The full study reports these points: Availability determined which PBMC samples were chosen for TCRB deep sequencing. According to the authors, sample limitations meant that analyses of patient blood samples could not be reproduced. Vaccine-induced immune responses across multiple MHC alleles were detected in 93.3% of patients. Changes in the top peripheral T cell clonotypes picked up by TCRB sequencing did not appear to be linked to pseudoprogression.

The germline V gene (reference sequence) gives CDR1 as SEHNR and CDR2 as FQNEAQ. Its CDR3 holds 17 amino acids, cysteine through phenylalanine. Solely the CDR3 DNA is kept, with 51 bases framed from the first base. V is cut back by 3 bases and J by 3 bases, with 12 bases in the junction unmatched. Receptor amplification or capture employed the immunoSEQ multiplex PCR assay. The hsTCRB Kit was used according to the manufacturer's protocol to amplify rearranged TCR beta chain sequences. TCRB libraries were sequenced on an Illumina MiSeq. The study's own analysis went as follows. The proprietary platform of the kit vendor was used for demultiplexing, trimming and gene mapping. Here the immuneACCESS table is served through TCRdb, limited to in-frame sequences with V and J called. Missing clones are a known gap in these copies; in checked studies unresolved V genes cover under half, and the rest lacks a known reason. V, J and clone size reflect that table, while D and trimming were determined from the DNA. The sample records about 54,000 clones, 84% of which are singletons. The top ten clones comprise approximately 4.5% of the sample.

Points on this clone: The antigen it recognizes is unknown. No much larger clone is present one base from it, and per-base qualities are unavailable.

The time point label of this sample denotes: week 35, safety follow-up. Every vaccine dose consisted of 300 ug of a 20-mer mutant IDH1 peptide in Montanide, administered subcutaneously together with topical imiquimod. Patients received eight vaccinations in weeks 1, 3, 5, 7, 11, 15, 19 and 23, corresponding to visits V03 through V10. The donors had newly diagnosed IDH1-mutant astrocytomas of WHO grade 3 or 4 that showed loss of nuclear ATRX. The samples were drawn from NOA16, a multicentre, single-arm, open-label phase I trial in Germany that tested a mutant IDH1 peptide vaccine in humans for the first time. The DNeasy Blood and Tissue Kit was used to extract genomic DNA from EDTA blood for TCRB sequencing.

The chain is assembled from TRBV7-9 and TRBJ2-7; 9 bases in the junction line up with TRBD2. The sequence derives from a woman aged 18-29 years with glioma. The source material was PBMCs, sampled from a glioma patient whose treatment included an IDH1 peptide vaccine. Here is the DNA: TGTGCCAGCAGCTTGGGTGCATTAGCGGGAGAGATCTACGAGCAGTACTTC. Its translation is CASSLGALAGEIYEQYF.